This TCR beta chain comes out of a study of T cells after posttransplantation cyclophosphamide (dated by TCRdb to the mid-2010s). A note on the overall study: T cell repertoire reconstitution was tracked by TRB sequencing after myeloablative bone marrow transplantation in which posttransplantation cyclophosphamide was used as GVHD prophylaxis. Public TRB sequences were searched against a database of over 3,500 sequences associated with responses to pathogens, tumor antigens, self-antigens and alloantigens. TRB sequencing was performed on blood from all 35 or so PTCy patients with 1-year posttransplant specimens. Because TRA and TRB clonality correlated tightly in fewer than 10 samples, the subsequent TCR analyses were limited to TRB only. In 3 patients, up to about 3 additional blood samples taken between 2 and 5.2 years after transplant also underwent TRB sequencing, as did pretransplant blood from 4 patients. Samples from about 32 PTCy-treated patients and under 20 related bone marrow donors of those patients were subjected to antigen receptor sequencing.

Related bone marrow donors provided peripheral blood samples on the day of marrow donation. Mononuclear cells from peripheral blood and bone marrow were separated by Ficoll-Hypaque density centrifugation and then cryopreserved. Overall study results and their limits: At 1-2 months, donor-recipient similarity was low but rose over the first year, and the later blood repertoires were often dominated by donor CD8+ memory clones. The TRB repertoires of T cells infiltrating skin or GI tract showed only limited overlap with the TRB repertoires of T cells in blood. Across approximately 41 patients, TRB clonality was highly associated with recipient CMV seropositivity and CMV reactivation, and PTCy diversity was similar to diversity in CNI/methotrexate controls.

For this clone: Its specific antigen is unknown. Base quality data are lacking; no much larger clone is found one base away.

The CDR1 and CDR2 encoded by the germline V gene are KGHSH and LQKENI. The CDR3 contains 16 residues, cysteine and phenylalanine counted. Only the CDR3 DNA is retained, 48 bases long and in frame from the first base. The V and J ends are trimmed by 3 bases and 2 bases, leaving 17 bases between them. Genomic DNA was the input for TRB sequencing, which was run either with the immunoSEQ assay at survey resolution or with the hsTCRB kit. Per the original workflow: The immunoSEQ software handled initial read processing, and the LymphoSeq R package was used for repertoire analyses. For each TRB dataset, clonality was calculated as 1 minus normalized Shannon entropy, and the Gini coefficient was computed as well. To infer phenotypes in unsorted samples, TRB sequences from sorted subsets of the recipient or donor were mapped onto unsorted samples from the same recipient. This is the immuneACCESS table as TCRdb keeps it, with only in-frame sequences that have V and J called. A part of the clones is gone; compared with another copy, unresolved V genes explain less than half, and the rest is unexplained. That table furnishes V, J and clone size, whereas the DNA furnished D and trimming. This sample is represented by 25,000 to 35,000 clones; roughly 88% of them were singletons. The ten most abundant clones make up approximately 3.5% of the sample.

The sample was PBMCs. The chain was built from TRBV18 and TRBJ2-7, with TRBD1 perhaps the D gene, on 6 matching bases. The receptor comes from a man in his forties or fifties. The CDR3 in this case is CASSPETGTPTYEQYF. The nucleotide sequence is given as TGTGCCAGCTCACCGGAGACCGGGACACCTACCTACGAGCAGTACTTC.